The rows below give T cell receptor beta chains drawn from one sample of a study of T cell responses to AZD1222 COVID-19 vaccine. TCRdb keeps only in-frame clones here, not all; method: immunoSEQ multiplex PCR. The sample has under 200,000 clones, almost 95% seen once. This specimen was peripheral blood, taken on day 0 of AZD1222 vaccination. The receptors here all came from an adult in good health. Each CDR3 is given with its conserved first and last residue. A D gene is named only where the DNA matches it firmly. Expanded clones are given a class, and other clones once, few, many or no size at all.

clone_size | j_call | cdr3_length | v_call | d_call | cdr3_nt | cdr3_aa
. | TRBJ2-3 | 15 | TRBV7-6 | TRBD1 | TGTGCCAGCAGCTCCCGGGACAGGACGACAGATACGCAGTATTTT | CASSSRDRTTDTQYF
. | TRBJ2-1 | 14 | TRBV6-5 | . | TGTGCCAGCAGTCTGACTAGGGCAAAGAATGAGCAGTTCTTC | CASSLTRAKNEQFF
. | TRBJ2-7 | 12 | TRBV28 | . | TGTGCCAGCAACCCCAAGGTGGGCGAGCAGTACTTC | CASNPKVGEQYF
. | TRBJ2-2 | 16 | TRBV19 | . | TGTGCCAGTAGTATCTTCCAGGGGAGGAACACCGGGGAGCTGTTTTTT | CASSIFQGRNTGELFF
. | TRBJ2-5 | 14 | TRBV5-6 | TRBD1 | TGTGCCAGCAACCTAGACAGGGCCACAGAGACCCAGTACTTC | CASNLDRATETQYF
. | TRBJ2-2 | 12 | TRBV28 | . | TGTGCCAGCAGTTTGAGCACCGGGGAGCTGTTTTTT | CASSLSTGELFF
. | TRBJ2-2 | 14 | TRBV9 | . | TGTGCCAGCAGCGTAGAAAGCGAGACCGGGGAGCTGTTTTTT | CASSVESETGELFF
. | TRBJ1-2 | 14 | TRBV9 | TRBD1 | TGTGCCAGCAGCGCGGGACAGGGGTACTATGGCTACACCTTC | CASSAGQGYYGYTF
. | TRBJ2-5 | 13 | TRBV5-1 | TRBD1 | TGCGCCAGCAAAAGACAGGGAGAAGAGACCCAGTACTTC | CASKRQGEETQYF
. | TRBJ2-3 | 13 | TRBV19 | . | TGTGCCAGCTGCTCGCCCCTGGCAGATACGCAGTATTTT | CASCSPLADTQYF
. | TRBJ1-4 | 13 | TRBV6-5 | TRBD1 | TGTGCCAGCAGCGGGGACAGTAATGAAAAACTGTTTTTT | CASSGDSNEKLFF
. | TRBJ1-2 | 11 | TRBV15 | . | TGTGCAACCAGTATGGGAGTTGGCTACACCTTC | CATSMGVGYTF
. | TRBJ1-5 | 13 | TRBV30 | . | TGTGCCTGGAGGAAAGGTCCAAATCAGCCCCAGCATTTT | CAWRKGPNQPQHF
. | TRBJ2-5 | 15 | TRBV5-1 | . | TGCGCCAGCAGAATGGAAGGGGCGCGCGGAGAGACCCAGTACTTC | CASRMEGARGETQYF
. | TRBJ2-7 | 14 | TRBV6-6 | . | TGTGCCAGCAGGGAGGGGGCGATATCCTACGAGCAGTACTTC | CASREGAISYEQYF
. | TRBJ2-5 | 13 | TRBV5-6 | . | TGTGCCAGCAGCCCGGGCCCGGTGAAGACCCAGTACTTC | CASSPGPVKTQYF
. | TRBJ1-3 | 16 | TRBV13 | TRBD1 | TGTGCCAGCAGAAAAACCGGGACAGCCTCTGGAAACACCATATATTTT | CASRKTGTASGNTIYF
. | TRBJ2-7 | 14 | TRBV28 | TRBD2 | TGTGCCAGCAGGACTAGCGGGAGGGCCCACGAGCAGTACTTC | CASRTSGRAHEQYF
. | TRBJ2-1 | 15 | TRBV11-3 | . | TGTGCCAGCAGCTTAGCTCGAGGATCCCACAATGAGCAGTTCTTC | CASSLARGSHNEQFF
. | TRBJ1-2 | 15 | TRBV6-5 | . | TGTGCCAGCAGTTACTCACTGGCCGGGACGGATGGCTACACCTTC | CASSYSLAGTDGYTF
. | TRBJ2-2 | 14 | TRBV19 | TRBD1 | TGTGCCACCTCGGACAGGGGCTACACCGGGGAGCTGTTTTTT | CATSDRGYTGELFF
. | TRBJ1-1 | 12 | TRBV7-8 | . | TGTGCCAGCAGCTTACAGAACACTGAAGCTTTCTTT | CASSLQNTEAFF
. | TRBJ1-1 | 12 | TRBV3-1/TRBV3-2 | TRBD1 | TGTGCCAGCAGCCAAGGGACAGGGGAAGCTTTCTTT | CASSQGTGEAFF
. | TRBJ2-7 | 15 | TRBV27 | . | TGTGCCAGCAGTTCCTTCTCTAGCGTATCCTACGAGCAGTACTTC | CASSSFSSVSYEQYF
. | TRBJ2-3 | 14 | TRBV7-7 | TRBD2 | TGTGCTAGCAGCTTAGGGCGGGGGACAGATACGCAGTATTTT | CASSLGRGTDTQYF
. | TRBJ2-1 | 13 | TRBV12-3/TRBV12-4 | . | TGTGCCAGCAGTTTATTAGCGGCGCCGGGGGAGTTCTTC | CASSLLAAPGEFF
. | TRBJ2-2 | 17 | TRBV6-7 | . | TGTGCCAGCAGTGACGCCCTTGCCCTCGCGAACACCGGGGAGCTGTTTTTT | CASSDALALANTGELFF
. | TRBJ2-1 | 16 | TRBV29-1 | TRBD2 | TGCAGCGTTGACGCGACTAGCAGGAGCTCCTACAATGAGCAGTTCTTC | CSVDATSRSSYNEQFF
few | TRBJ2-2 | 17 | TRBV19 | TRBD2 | TGTGCCACCTTGGGACTAGCGGGAGGGTGGAACACCGGGGAGCTGTTTTTT | CATLGLAGGWNTGELFF
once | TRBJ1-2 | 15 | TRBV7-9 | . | TGTGCCAGCAGCCTTGCTGAAGGGGGGCCGTATGGCTACACCTTC | CASSLAEGGPYGYTF
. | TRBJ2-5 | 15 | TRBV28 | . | TGTGCCAGCAGTTTTCTTCGGGAGACGCGAGAGACCCAGTACTTC | CASSFLRETRETQYF
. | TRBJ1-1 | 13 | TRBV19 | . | TGTGCCAGTAGTATTCGCCCTGCCCGGGTAGCTTTCTTT | CASSIRPARVAFF